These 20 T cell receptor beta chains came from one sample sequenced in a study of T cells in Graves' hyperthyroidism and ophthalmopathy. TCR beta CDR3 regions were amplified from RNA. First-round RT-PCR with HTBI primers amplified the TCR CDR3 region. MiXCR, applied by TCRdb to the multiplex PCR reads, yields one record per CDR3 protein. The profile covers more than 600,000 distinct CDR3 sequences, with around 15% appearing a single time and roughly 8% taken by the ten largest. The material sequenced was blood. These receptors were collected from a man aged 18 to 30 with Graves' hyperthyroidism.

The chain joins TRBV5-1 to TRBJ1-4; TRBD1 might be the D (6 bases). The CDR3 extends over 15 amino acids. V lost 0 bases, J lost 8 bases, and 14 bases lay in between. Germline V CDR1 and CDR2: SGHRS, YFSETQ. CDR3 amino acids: CASSLAPGAGEKLFF. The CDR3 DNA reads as TGCGCCAGCAGCTTGGCCCCAGGGGCGGGCGAAAAACTGTTTTTT. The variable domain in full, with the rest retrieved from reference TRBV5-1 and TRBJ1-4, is KAGVTQTPRYLIKTRGQQVTLSCSPISGHRSVSWYQQTPGQGLQFLFEYFSETQRNKGNFPGRFSGRQFSNSRSEMNVSTLELGDSALYLCASSLAPGAGEKLFFGSGTQLSVL.

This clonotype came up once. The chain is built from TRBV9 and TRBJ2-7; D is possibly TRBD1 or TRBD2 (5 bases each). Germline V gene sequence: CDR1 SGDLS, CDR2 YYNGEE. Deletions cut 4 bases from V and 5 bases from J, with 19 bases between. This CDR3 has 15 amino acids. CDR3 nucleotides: TGTGCCAGCAGCCCTGGAGGATGGGCCAGGGACGAGCAGTACTTC. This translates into CASSPGGWARDEQYF.

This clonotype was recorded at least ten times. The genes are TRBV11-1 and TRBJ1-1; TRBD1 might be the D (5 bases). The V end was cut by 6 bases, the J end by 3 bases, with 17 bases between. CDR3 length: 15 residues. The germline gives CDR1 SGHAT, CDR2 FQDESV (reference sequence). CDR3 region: CASSSDVGGDTEAFF. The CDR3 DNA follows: TGTGCCAGCAGTTCTGATGTTGGGGGTGACACTGAAGCTTTCTTT.

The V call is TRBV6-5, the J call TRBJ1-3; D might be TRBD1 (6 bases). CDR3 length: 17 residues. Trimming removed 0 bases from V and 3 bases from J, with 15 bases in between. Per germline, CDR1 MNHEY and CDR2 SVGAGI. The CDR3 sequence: CASSYSPAGAVGNTIYF. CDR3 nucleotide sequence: TGTGCCAGCAGTTACTCTCCGGCAGGGGCCGTTGGAAACACCATATATTTT.

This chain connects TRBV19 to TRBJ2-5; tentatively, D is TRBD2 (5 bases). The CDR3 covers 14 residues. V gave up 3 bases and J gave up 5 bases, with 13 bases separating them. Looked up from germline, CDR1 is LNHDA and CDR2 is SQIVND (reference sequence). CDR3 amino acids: CASSMWESRETQYF. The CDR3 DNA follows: TGTGCCAGTAGTATGTGGGAGTCGCGGGAGACCCAGTACTTC.

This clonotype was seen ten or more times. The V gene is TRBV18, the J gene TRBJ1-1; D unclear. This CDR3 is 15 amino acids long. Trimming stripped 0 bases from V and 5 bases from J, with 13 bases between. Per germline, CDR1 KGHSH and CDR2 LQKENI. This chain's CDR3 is CASSPPAGAGTEAFF. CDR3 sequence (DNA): TGTGCCAGCTCACCACCGGCAGGCGCGGGTACTGAAGCTTTCTTT.

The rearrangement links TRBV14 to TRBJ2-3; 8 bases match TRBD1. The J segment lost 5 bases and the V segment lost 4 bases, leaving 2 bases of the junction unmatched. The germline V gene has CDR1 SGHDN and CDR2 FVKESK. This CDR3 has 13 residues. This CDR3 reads CASSRQGIDTQYF. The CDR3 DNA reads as TGTGCCAGCAGCCGACAGGGGATAGATACGCAGTATTTT.

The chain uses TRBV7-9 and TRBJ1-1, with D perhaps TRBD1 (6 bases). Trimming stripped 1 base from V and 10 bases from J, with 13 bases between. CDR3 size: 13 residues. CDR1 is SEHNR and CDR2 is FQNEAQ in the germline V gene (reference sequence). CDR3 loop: CASSLGEGGPAFF. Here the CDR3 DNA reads TGTGCCAGCAGCTTAGGGGAGGGGGGGCCAGCTTTCTTT.

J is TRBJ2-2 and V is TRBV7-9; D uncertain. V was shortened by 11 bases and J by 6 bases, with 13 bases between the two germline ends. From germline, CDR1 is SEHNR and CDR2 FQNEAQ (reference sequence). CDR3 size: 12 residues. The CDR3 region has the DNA TGTGCCCCGCTAAAGGAGTCCGGGGAGCTGTTTTTT. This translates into CAPLKESGELFF.

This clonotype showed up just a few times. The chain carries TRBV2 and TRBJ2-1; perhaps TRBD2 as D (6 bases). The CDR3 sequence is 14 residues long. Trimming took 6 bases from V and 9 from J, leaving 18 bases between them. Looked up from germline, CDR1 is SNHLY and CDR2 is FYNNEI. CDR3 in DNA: TGTGCCAGCAGCGCTAGCGCGGGTTTCGGTGAGCAGTTCTTC. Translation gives CASSASAGFGEQFF.

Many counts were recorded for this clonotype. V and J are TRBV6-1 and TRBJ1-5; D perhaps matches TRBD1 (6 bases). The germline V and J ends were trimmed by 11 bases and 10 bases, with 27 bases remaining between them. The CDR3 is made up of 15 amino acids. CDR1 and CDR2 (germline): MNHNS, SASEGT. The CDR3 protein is CAVSDRDTAGKPQHF. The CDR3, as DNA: TGTGCCGTCTCGGACCGGGACACCGCGGGGAAACCCCAGCATTTT.

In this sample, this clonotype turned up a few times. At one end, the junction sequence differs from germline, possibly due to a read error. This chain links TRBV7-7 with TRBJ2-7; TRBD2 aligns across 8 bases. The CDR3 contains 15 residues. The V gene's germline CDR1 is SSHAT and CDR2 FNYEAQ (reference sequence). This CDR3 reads CASSLNAGGKGEQYF. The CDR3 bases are TGTGCTAGCAGCCTCAACGCGGGGGGAAAGGGCGAGCAGTACTTC.

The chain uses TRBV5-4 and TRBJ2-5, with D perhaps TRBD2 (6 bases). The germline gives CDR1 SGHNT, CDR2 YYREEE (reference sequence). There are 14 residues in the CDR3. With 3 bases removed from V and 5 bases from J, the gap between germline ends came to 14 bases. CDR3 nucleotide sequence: TGTGCCAGCAGCTCCCCGAAGGAGGGGGAGACCCAGTACTTC. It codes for CASSSPKEGETQYF.

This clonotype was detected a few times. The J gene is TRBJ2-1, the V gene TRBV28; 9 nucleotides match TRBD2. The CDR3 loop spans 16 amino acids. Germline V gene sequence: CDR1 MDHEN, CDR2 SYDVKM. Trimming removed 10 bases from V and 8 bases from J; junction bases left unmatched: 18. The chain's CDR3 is CATLNLAGVAPDEQFF. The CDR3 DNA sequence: TGTGCCACCCTGAATTTAGCGGGAGTCGCCCCGGATGAGCAGTTCTTC.

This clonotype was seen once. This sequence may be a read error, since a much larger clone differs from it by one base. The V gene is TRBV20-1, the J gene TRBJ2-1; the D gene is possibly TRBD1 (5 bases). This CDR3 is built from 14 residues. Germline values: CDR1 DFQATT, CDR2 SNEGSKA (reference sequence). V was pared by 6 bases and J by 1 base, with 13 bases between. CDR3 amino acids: CSAEPGFSYNEQFF. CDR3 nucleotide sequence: TGCAGTGCCGAGCCAGGGTTTTCCTACAATGAGCAGTTCTTC.

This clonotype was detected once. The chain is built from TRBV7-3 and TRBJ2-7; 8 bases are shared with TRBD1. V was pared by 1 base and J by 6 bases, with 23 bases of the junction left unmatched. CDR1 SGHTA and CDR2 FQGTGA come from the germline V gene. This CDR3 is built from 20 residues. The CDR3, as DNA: TGTGCCAGCAGCTTAATAGGACAGGGAGTTCCTACCCTATTAAGTCGCGAGCAGTACTTC. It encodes CASSLIGQGVPTLLSREQYF.

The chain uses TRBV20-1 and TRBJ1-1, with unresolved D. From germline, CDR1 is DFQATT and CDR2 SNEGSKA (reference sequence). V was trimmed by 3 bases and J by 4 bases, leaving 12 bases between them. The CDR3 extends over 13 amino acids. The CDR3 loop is CSARRRAVTEAFF. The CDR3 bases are TGCAGTGCTAGGCGTCGGGCGGTCACTGAAGCTTTCTTT.

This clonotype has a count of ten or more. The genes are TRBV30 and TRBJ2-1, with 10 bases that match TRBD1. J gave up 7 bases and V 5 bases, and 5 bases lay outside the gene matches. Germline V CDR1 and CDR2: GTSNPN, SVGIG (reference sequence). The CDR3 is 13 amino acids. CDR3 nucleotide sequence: TGTGCCTGGGGGGGACAGGGGAGGAATGAGCAGTTCTTC. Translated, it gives CAWGGQGRNEQFF.

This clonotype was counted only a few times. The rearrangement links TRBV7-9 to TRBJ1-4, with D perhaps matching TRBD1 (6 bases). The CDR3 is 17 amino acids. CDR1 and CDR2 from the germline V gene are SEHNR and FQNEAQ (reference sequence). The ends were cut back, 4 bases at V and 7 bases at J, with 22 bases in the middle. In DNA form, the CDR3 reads TGTGCCAGCAGCTCCTTGCAAACCGGGACACGGATTGAAAAACTGTTTTTT. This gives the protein CASSSLQTGTRIEKLFF.

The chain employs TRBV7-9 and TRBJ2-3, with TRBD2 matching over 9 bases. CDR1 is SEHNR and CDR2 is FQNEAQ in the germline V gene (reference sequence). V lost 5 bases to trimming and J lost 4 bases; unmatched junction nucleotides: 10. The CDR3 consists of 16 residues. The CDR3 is CASSQGVAGGADTQYF. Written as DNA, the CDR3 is TGTGCCAGCAGCCAAGGGGTCGCGGGAGGGGCAGATACGCAGTATTTT.